Listed below are T cell receptor beta chains from one sample, sequenced in a study of response to subunit inactivated influenza vaccine. Via MiXCR, TCRdb re-called the RT-PCR reads, giving one row per CDR3 protein. This table has roughly 190,000 distinct CDR3 sequences, 13% to 15% appearing once. Here the sequenced sample was CD8+ T cells sorted from PBMCs, taken about 5 days after vaccination. The receptors derive from a man between 45 and 60 years old who received an inactivated influenza vaccine. Each CDR3 is given with its conserved first and last residue. Each record gives: D gene, V gene, J gene, CDR3 protein. A D gene is named only where the DNA matches it firmly.

>NA|TRBV7-7|TRBJ2-7
CASSPLTDSSYEQYF
>NA|TRBV19|TRBJ1-5
CASSVPSTGTRLINQPQHF
>TRBD1|TRBV4-2|TRBJ2-1
CASSQVQGDDEDEQFF
>NA|TRBV7-8|TRBJ1-6
CASSLAVTGASPLHF
>NA|TRBV9|TRBJ2-3
CASSGTTSTDTQYF
>TRBD2|TRBV27|TRBJ2-7
CASSLIGAGVPLEQYF
>NA|TRBV7-8|TRBJ2-3
CASSLVRGAGDTQYF
>TRBD1|TRBV27|TRBJ2-7
CASSLSAGTGYYEQYF
>NA|TRBV4-1|TRBJ2-7
CASSPERVTFYEQYF
>NA|TRBV12-3/TRBV12-4|TRBJ2-3
CASSFPVAAGRSSTDTQYF
>NA|TRBV19|TRBJ2-1
CASSILYNEQFF
>NA|TRBV28|TRBJ2-4
CATNYGRSRDIQYF
>NA|TRBV4-3|TRBJ2-1
CASSQEGPGLANNEQFF
>NA|TRBV5-6|TRBJ1-2
CASSLIRRQASYGYTF
>TRBD2|TRBV24-1|TRBJ2-3
CATSEATSGNTDTQYF
>TRBD1|TRBV29-1|TRBJ2-7
CSVGDSLSYEQYF
>NA|TRBV20-1|TRBJ1-4
CSASYRTTNEKLFF
>NA|TRBV20-1|TRBJ2-7
CSARVPVGAYEQYF
>NA|TRBV30|TRBJ2-3
CAWMGNVADTQYF
>NA|TRBV29-1|TRBJ2-2
CSVGPVAGELFF
>NA|TRBV5-1|TRBJ1-2
CASSAGTWSNYGYTF
>NA|TRBV7-9|TRBJ1-2
CASSLGDPHYGYTF
>NA|TRBV28|TRBJ2-7
CASSSSLVPFEQYF
>NA|TRBV27|TRBJ2-1
CASSPMGRKQFF
>TRBD2|TRBV29-1|TRBJ2-5
CSVTRGGYQETQYF
>TRBD2|TRBV19|TRBJ2-1
CASSMGLAGKNEQFF
>NA|TRBV5-1|TRBJ1-5
CASSLEYGRGPQHF
>NA|TRBV11-2|TRBJ1-1
CASSLQGNGNTEAFF
>NA|TRBV30|TRBJ1-2
CAWSAYGGYTF
>TRBD2|TRBV20-1|TRBJ2-7
CSARASGGREQYF
>NA|TRBV12-3/TRBV12-4|TRBJ2-4
CASSFWRGRAAKNIQYF
>TRBD1|TRBV12-3/TRBV12-4|TRBJ2-7
CASSEGQTYEQYF
>TRBD2|TRBV7-9|TRBJ2-1
CATLAGDEQFF
>NA|TRBV30|TRBJ2-7
CAWSKGGEYYEQYF
>TRBD1|TRBV7-9|TRBJ1-1
CASSFGQGMAEAFF
>NA|TRBV20-1|TRBJ2-7
CSARSPASYEQYF
>TRBD2|TRBV10-3|TRBJ2-2
CAIRREDTGELFF
>NA|TRBV12-3/TRBV12-4|TRBJ1-4
CASSTGTDGAEKLFF
>NA|TRBV5-4|TRBJ2-1
CASSPQRASYNEQFF
>NA|TRBV20-1|TRBJ2-1
CSPFGISYNEQFF
>NA|TRBV27|TRBJ2-5
CASSLWAGSQETQYF
>NA|TRBV9|TRBJ1-1
CASSVRVNTEAFF
>NA|TRBV9|TRBJ2-6
CASTPFDSTSGANVLTF
>TRBD1|TRBV27|TRBJ2-2
CASSLRTGPNTGELFF